This TCR beta chain is drawn from a study of blood T cell repertoires in COVID-19. Study at large: PBMCs, B-cell-depleted T cells, or T cells provided the cDNA or gDNA that made up the material.

Germline loops: CDR1 SGHNT, CDR2 YYREEE (reference sequence). Trimming pared 0 bases from V and 5 bases from J, leaving 12 bases between. The CDR3 spans 15 residues. Data came from immunoSEQ multiplex PCR; TCRdb stores just in-frame clones and leaves some out. The sample carries 250,000 to 350,000 clones, 85% recorded once. Source material: PBMCs or T cells enriched from blood (not recorded which). This TCR derives from a woman in her fifties or sixties who had recovered from COVID-19. The chain links TRBV5-4 to TRBJ1-3, with D possibly being TRBD1 (5 bases). The chain's CDR3 is CASSLVPGIRNTIYF. CDR3 bases: TGTGCCAGCAGCTTGGTTCCAGGGATAAGAAACACCATATATTTT.